These T cell receptor beta chains were read from a single sample in a study of T cells in Graves' hyperthyroidism and ophthalmopathy. TCRdb passed the multiplex PCR reads through MiXCR, listing each CDR3 protein once. This sample carries some 690,000 distinct CDR3 sequences, about 18% of them seen once, and the ten largest clones take around 15%. Specimen: blood. The receptors here all came from a man over 45 with Graves' hyperthyroidism. CDR3s include the opening cysteine and the closing phenylalanine or tryptophan. The D gene is left open where the match is weak. The size field is filled for only some rows; it gives once, few, many or a size class.

cdr3_aa: CASSQRQANTGELFF; cdr3_nt: TGCGCCAGCAGCCAGCGCCAGGCGAACACCGGGGAGCTGTTTTTT; d_call: -; v_call: TRBV4-1; clone_size: few; j_call: TRBJ2-2
cdr3_aa: CASSTGGGGYTF; cdr3_nt: TGTGCCAGCTCGACAGGGGGAGGAGGCTACACCTTC; d_call: TRBD1; v_call: TRBV18; clone_size: many; j_call: TRBJ1-2
cdr3_aa: CASSPPGQGLEKLFF; cdr3_nt: TGTGCCAGCAGTCCCCCGGGACAGGGTCTTGAAAAACTGTTTTTT; d_call: TRBD1; v_call: TRBV28; clone_size: many; j_call: TRBJ1-4
cdr3_aa: CATSVGAQETQYF; cdr3_nt: TGTGCCACCAGTGTAGGGGCCCAAGAGACCCAGTACTTC; d_call: -; v_call: TRBV24-1; clone_size: many; j_call: TRBJ2-5
cdr3_aa: CASSLEDGLNGYTF; cdr3_nt: TGTGCCAGCAGTCTCGAGGACGGATTAAATGGCTACACCTTC; d_call: -; v_call: TRBV28; clone_size: many; j_call: TRBJ1-2
cdr3_aa: CASSPGLGGANEQFF; cdr3_nt: TGTGCCAGCAGTCCCGGACTAGGAGGGGCCAATGAGCAGTTCTTC; d_call: TRBD2; v_call: TRBV6-1; clone_size: -; j_call: TRBJ2-1
cdr3_aa: CASNRGADETQYF; cdr3_nt: TGTGCCAGCAACCGCGGGGCCGATGAGACCCAGTACTTC; d_call: -; v_call: TRBV12-3/TRBV12-4; clone_size: many; j_call: TRBJ2-5
cdr3_aa: CSARDPSSLTDSYNEQFF; cdr3_nt: TGCAGTGCTAGAGATCCGTCTAGCCTGACGGATTCGTACAATGAGCAGTTCTTC; d_call: -; v_call: TRBV20-1; clone_size: -; j_call: TRBJ2-1
cdr3_aa: CASSPYAGSSYEQYF; cdr3_nt: TGTGCCAGCAGCCCTTACGCGGGCAGCTCCTACGAGCAGTACTTC; d_call: -; v_call: TRBV11-2; clone_size: many; j_call: TRBJ2-7
cdr3_aa: CASSPRQGAYNEQFF; cdr3_nt: TGTGCCAGCAGCCCGCGACAGGGGGCCTACAATGAGCAGTTCTTC; d_call: TRBD1; v_call: TRBV7-2; clone_size: many; j_call: TRBJ2-1
cdr3_aa: CASSLGHSEQFF; cdr3_nt: TGTGCCAGCAGCCTGGGACATTCTGAGCAGTTCTTC; d_call: -; v_call: TRBV2; clone_size: -; j_call: TRBJ2-1
cdr3_aa: CASSLYSGQSTDTQYF; cdr3_nt: TGTGCCAGCAGCTTGTATTCGGGACAGAGCACAGATACGCAGTATTTT; d_call: TRBD1; v_call: TRBV5-4; clone_size: -; j_call: TRBJ2-3
cdr3_aa: CASRTGTVNEQFF; cdr3_nt: TGCGCCAGCAGAACCGGGACAGTAAATGAGCAGTTCTTC; d_call: TRBD1; v_call: TRBV12-3/TRBV12-4; clone_size: -; j_call: TRBJ2-1
cdr3_aa: CASSLRDDQPQQF; cdr3_nt: TGTGCCAGCTCACTCAGGGATGATCAACCCCAGCAGTTT; d_call: -; v_call: TRBV18; clone_size: -; j_call: TRBJ1-5
cdr3_aa: CASSLEVEETQYF; cdr3_nt: TGTGCCAGCAGCTTAGAAGTGGAGGAGACCCAGTACTTC; d_call: -; v_call: TRBV7-9; clone_size: -; j_call: TRBJ2-5
cdr3_aa: CASMTGLYEQYF; cdr3_nt: TGTGCCAGCATGACAGGGCTCTACGAGCAGTACTTC; d_call: TRBD1; v_call: TRBV6-1; clone_size: many; j_call: TRBJ2-7
cdr3_aa: CASSRGQDGEKLFF; cdr3_nt: TGCGCCAGCAGCAGGGGGCAGGATGGGGAAAAACTGTTTTTT; d_call: TRBD1; v_call: TRBV4-3; clone_size: -; j_call: TRBJ1-4
cdr3_aa: CSARDPGTGVEEQYF; cdr3_nt: TGCAGTGCTAGAGATCCTGGGACAGGGGTGGAGGAGCAGTACTTC; d_call: TRBD1; v_call: TRBV20-1; clone_size: many; j_call: TRBJ2-7
cdr3_aa: CASQTSPSYNEQFF; cdr3_nt: TGTGCCAGCCAGACTAGTCCCTCCTACAATGAGCAGTTCTTC; d_call: -; v_call: TRBV2; clone_size: many; j_call: TRBJ2-1
cdr3_aa: CASSVPKGGPVRGGYEQYF; cdr3_nt: TGTGCCAGCAGTGTCCCAAAGGGGGGTCCGGTGAGGGGGGGTTACGAGCAGTACTTC; d_call: -; v_call: TRBV2; clone_size: few; j_call: TRBJ2-7